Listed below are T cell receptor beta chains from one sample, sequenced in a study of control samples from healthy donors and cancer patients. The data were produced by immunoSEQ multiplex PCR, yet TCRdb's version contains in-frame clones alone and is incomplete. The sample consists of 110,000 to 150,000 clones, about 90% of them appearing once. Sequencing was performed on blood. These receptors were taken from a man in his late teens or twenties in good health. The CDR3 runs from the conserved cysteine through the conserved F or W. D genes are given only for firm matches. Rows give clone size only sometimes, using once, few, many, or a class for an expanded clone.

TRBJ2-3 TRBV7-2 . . TGTGCCAGCAGCTTAGTGGCGGATACGCAGTATTTT CASSLVADTQYF
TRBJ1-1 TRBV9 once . TGTGCCAGCAGCGTCGGGGGTCCTAACACTGAAGCTTTCTTT CASSVGGPNTEAFF
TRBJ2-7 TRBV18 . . TGTGCCAGCTCACCAGGACTCACGGACTACGAGCAGTACTTC CASSPGLTDYEQYF
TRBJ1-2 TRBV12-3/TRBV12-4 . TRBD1 TGTGCCAGCAGTTTGACAGGGGATGGCTACACCTTC CASSLTGDGYTF
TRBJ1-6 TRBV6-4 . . TGTGCCAGCAGTAGAGATCCGGGACTGAGTAATTCACCCCTCCACTTT CASSRDPGLSNSPLHF
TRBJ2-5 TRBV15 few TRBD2 TGTGCCACCAGCAGAGATAAAACTAGCGGGGCACAAGAGACCCAGTACTTC CATSRDKTSGAQETQYF
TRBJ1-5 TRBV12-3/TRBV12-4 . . TGTGCCAGCAGTTTTGGGAGCAATCAGCCCCAGCATTTT CASSFGSNQPQHF
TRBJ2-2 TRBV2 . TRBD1 TGTGCCAGCAGTCGACAGGGGGCGAACACCGGGGAGCTGTTTTTT CASSRQGANTGELFF
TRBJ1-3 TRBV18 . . TGTGCCAGCTCCCCGCCCGGAAACACCATATATTTT CASSPPGNTIYF
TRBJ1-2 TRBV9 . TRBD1 TGTGCCAGCAGCGGGGACAGTCAAGCTAACTATGGCTACACCTTC CASSGDSQANYGYTF
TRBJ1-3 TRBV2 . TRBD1 TGTGCCAGCAGTGGGGCGGGACAGGGGGACACCATATATTTT CASSGAGQGDTIYF
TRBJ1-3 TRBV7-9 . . TGTGCCAGCATCCCGTCGGGAAACACCATATATTTT CASIPSGNTIYF
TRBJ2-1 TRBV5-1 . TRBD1 TGCGCCAGCAGCCCGGGACAGGGGTACAACAATGAGCAGTTCTTC CASSPGQGYNNEQFF
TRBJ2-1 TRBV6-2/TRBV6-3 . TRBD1 TGTGCCAGCAGTTACTCGAAGTTTGACAGGGGGCGCTGGGATGAGCAGTTCTTC CASSYSKFDRGRWDEQFF
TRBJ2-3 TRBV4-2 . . TGTGCCAGCAGCCAGATGGATACGCAGTATTTT CASSQMDTQYF
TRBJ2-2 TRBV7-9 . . TGTGCCAGCACCGAGGGGTCGAACACCGGGGAGCTGTTTTTT CASTEGSNTGELFF
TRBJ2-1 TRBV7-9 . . TGTGCCAGCAGCTTAGCAGGGGGGGTCTACAATGAGCAGTTCTTC CASSLAGGVYNEQFF
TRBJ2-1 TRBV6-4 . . TGTGCCAGCAGTGACTCGAGCAGGGGCAATGAGCAGTTCTTC CASSDSSRGNEQFF
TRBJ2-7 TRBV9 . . TGTGCCAGCAGCGTAGGAGAGGGGCGCTTAGAAGAGCAGTACTTC CASSVGEGRLEEQYF
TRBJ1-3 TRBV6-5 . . TGTGCCAGCAGTTACTCCTTCCCGGCTGGAAACACCATATATTTT CASSYSFPAGNTIYF
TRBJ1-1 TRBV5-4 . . TGTGCCAGCAGCCCTACTGAAGCTTTCTTT CASSPTEAFF
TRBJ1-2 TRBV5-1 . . TGCGCCAGCAGCGCGGAAGCAACAAGGGTTACCCGCCCAGATGGCTACACCTTC CASSAEATRVTRPDGYTF
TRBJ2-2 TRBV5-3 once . TGTGCCAGAAGCTTGGGTCCGGGTTCGAACACCGGGGAGCTGTTTTTT CARSLGPGSNTGELFF
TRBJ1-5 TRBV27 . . TGTGCCAGCAGTCCTCCATACAGGGCAAATCAGCCCCAGCATTTT CASSPPYRANQPQHF
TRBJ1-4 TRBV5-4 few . TGTGCCAGCAGCTTGGGAGGGGACGAAAAACTGTTTTTT CASSLGGDEKLFF
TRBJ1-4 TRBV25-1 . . TGTGCCAGCAGTGGAGGGCCGATTAATGAAAAACTGTTTTTT CASSGGPINEKLFF
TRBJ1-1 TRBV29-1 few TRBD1 TGCAGCGCAGGGGGGGGGAAGACTGAAGCTTTCTTT CSAGGGKTEAFF
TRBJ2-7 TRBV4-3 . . TGCGCCAGCAGCCAAGGGACGGCCAACGAGCAGTACTTC CASSQGTANEQYF
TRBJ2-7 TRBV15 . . TGTGCCACCAGCAGGCGGGGAGACCGGGTCTCCTACGAGCAGTACTTC CATSRRGDRVSYEQYF
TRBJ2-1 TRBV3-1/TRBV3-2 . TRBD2 TGTGCCAGCACTGGGGGACTAGCGGGCAATGAGCAGTTCTTC CASTGGLAGNEQFF
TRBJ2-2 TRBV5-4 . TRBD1 TGTGCCAGCAGCTTGGGGGGGCGGGGACAGGGATACACCGGGGAGCTGTTTTTT CASSLGGRGQGYTGELFF
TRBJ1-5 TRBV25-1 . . TGTGCCAGCAGTGAAGGCTGGCGAGACCAGCCCCAGCATTTT CASSEGWRDQPQHF
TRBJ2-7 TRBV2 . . TGTGCCAGCAAGGGGGGATCGACTTACGAGCAGTACTTC CASKGGSTYEQYF
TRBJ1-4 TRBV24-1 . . TGTGCCACCAGTGAAGGGCCGGGACTATCAACTAATGAAAAACTGTTTTTT CATSEGPGLSTNEKLFF
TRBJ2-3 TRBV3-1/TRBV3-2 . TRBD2 TGTGCCAGCAGCCCTAGCGGGGAGCTCCATCAGCAGTATTTT CASSPSGELHQQYF
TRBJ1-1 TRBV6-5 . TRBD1 TGTGCCAGCAGTTCCCTACCCGGGACAGGGGGGACTGAAGCTTTCTTT CASSSLPGTGGTEAFF
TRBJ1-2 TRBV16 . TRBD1 TGTGCCAGCAGCCACAACCCACTACAGACAGGGGGCCATACCTTC CASSHNPLQTGGHTF
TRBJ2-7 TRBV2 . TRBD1 TGTGCCAGCAGGACCCCTTTAGGGACAGATAACCCGTACTTC CASRTPLGTDNPYF
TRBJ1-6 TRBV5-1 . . TGCGCCAGCAGCCGGACCCAGGCGGATTCACCCCTCCACTTT CASSRTQADSPLHF
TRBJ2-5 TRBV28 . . TGTGCCAGCAGAATTACAGGGTGGGAGACCCAGTACTTC CASRITGWETQYF
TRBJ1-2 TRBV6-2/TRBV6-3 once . TGTGCCAGCAGTTTAAACACGGCGGTTGATGGCTACACCTTC CASSLNTAVDGYTF
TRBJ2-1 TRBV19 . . TGTGCCAGTAGTCCACTTTATGTGAATGAGCAGTTCTTC CASSPLYVNEQFF
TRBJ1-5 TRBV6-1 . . TGTGCCAGCAGTGAAAATGTGCGGCTGACGAGCAATCAGCCCCAGCATTTT CASSENVRLTSNQPQHF
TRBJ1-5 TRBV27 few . TGTGCCAGCAGTTTCAGGGTTAGTCAGCCCCAGCATTTT CASSFRVSQPQHF
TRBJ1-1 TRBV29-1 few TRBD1 TGCAGCGTTGGATTGGCCGGGACAGTACATGGGAGGACTGAAGCTTTCTTT CSVGLAGTVHGRTEAFF
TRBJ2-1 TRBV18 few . TGTGCCAGCTCACTTGCCTACAATGAGCAGTTCTTC CASSLAYNEQFF